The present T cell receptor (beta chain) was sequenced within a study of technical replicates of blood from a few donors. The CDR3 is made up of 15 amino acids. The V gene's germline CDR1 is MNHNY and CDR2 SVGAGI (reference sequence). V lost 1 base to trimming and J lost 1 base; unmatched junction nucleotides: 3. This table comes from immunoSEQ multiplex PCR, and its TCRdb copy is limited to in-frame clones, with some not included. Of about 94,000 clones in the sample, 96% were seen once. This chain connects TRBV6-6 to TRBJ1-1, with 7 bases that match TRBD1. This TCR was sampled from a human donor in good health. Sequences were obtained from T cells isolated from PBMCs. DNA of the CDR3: TGTGCCAGCAGTTACTGGGGACAGCCGAACACTGAAGCTTTCTTT. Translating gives CASSYWGQPNTEAFF.